This TCR beta chain came from a study of identifying expanded T cells in peripheral blood. Study results and caveats: Approximately 1.2 clones differed between technical replicates, versus 16.4 and 19 over time.

The V gene's germline CDR1 is MDHEN and CDR2 SYDVKM. The CDR3 has 14 residues. V lost 5 bases and J 8 bases, leaving 15 bases between the germline ends. The method was immunoSEQ multiplex PCR; TCRdb's version includes in-frame clones alone and lacks a portion of them. The sample carries approximately 75,000 clones, approximately 87% recorded once. As regards this clone: Its antigen is as yet unknown.

The rearrangement joins TRBV28 to TRBJ2-2, with D hard to call. The sequencing input was blood. This TCR was sampled from a person aged 18 to 75 in good health. The CDR3 loop is CASSPAGPPGELFF. In DNA, the CDR3 is TGTGCCAGCAGTCCCGCAGGACCTCCGGGGGAGCTGTTTTTT. Together with reference TRBV28 and TRBJ2-2, the CDR3 gives the full variable domain: DVKVTQSSRYLVKRTGEKVFLECVQDMDHENMFWYRQDPGLGLRLIYFSYDVKMKEKGDIPEGYSVSREKKERFSLILESASTNQTSMYLCASSPAGPPGELFFGEGSRLTVL.